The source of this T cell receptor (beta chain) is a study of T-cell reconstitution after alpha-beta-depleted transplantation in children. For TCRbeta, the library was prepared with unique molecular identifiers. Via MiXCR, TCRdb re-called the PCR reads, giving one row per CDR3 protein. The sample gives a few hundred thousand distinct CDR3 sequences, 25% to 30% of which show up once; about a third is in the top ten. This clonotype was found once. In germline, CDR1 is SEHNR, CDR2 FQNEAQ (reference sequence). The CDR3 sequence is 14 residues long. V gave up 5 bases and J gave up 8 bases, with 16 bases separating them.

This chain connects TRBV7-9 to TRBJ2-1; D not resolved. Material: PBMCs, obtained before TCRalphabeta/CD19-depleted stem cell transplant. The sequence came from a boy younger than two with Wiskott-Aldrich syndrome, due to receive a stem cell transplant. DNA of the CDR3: TGTGCCAGCAGCCTTTCTGTGGGTGCCGATGAGCAGTTCTTC. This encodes CASSLSVGADEQFF.